Each of the 28 T cell receptor beta chains below was sequenced from the same sample in a study of blood T cell repertoires in COVID-19 (TCRdb year 2020). The library was obtained by the immunoSEQ multiplex PCR assay. TCRdb re-hosts the immuneACCESS table, in-frame sequences only. Its copies lack some clones; in the studies checked, an unresolved V gene accounts for under half of them, and the cause for the rest is not known. Recorded for this sample are 60,000 to 95,000 clones; around 90% of them occurred a single time. The top ten constitute roughly 7% of the sample. Sample: peripheral blood. Receptors were obtained from a woman in her fifties or sixties with acute or convalescent COVID-19.

The gene calls are TRBV7-2 and TRBJ2-3; TRBD2 might be the D (5 bases). The CDR3 extends over 13 amino acids. Trimming stripped 4 bases from V and 7 bases from J, with 12 bases between. Germline loops: CDR1 SGHTA, CDR2 FQGNSA. The CDR3: CASSSPPGYTQYF. CDR3 in DNA: TGTGCCAGCAGCTCGCCCCCGGGGTATACGCAGTATTTT.

The V and J genes are TRBV7-9 and TRBJ2-2; possible D gene TRBD2, 6 bases. Germline lookup yields CDR1 SEHNR and CDR2 FQNEAQ (reference sequence). The germline V and J ends were trimmed by 1 base and 0 bases, with 6 bases remaining between them. This CDR3 has 15 amino acids. The CDR3 coding sequence is TGTGCCAGCAGCTTAGGGACTACGAACACCGGGGAGCTGTTTTTT. This translates into CASSLGTTNTGELFF.

This clone was observed at least ten times. The CDR3 here is CASSLTGPNEKLFF. DNA for the CDR3: TGTGCCAGCAGTTTAACAGGGCCTAATGAAAAACTGTTTTTT. This chain joins TRBV27 and TRBJ1-4, with TRBD1 as a possible D gene (6 bases). V lost 2 bases and J lost 3, with 7 bases in between. Germline V lookup: CDR1 MNHEY, CDR2 SMNVEV (reference sequence). The CDR3 consists of 14 residues.

This sequence joins TRBV5-8 and TRBJ1-5, with 7 bases that match TRBD1. V lost 2 bases and J lost 4; bases outside the gene matches: 12. This CDR3 is 17 amino acids long. CDR1 is SGHTS, CDR2 YDEGEE, per germline. The CDR3 nucleotides read TGTGCCAGCAGCTTCCTACAGGGGTCGTCTGTAAATCAGCCCCAGCATTTT. Protein: CASSFLQGSSVNQPQHF.

The rearrangement uses TRBV29-1 and TRBJ2-2; 9 nucleotides line up with TRBD2. Germline-derived CDR1 and CDR2 are SQVTM and ANQGSEA. This CDR3 comprises 14 residues. V trimming: 4 bases; J trimming: 5 bases; junction bases outside the gene matches: 5. Here the CDR3 DNA reads TGCAGCGTTGCGACTAGCGGACGGACCGGGGAGCTGTTTTTT. Protein sequence: CSVATSGRTGELFF.

The chain combines TRBV13 with TRBJ1-2, with no clear D. The CDR3 length is 12 residues. V was cut by 2 bases and J by 2 bases, with 3 bases left in between. From germline, CDR1 is PRHDT and CDR2 FYEKMQ (reference sequence). The CDR3 reads CASSLQNYGYTF. CDR3 sequence (DNA): TGTGCCAGCAGCTTACAGAACTATGGCTACACCTTC.

The gene calls are TRBV3-1 (or the pseudogene TRBV3-2) and TRBJ1-4, with D tentatively TRBD1 (5 bases). CDR3 size: 15 residues. CDR1 and CDR2 from the germline V gene are LGHDT and YNNKEL (reference sequence). V was clipped by 3 bases and J by 5 bases, with 13 bases between them. CDR3 bases: TGTGCCAGCAGCCACAGGGAGGGGCCCAATGAAAAACTGTTTTTT. It codes for CASSHREGPNEKLFF.

The genes are TRBV4-1 and TRBJ1-1; weak D call: TRBD1 (6 bases). This CDR3 region has 17 residues. Per germline, CDR1 MGHRA and CDR2 YSYEKL. V lost 2 bases and J 2 bases, leaving 18 bases between the germline ends. The DNA of the CDR3 is TGCGCCAGCAGCCAACACCCCCCCCCGACAGGCAACACTGAAGCTTTCTTT. Protein sequence: CASSQHPPPTGNTEAFF.

The chain links TRBV5-1 to TRBJ2-7; 7 bases are a match to TRBD2. Germline V gives CDR1 SGHRS, CDR2 YFSETQ. The CDR3 sequence is 13 residues long. Unmatched junction bases numbered 3, after V lost 4 bases and J lost 2 bases. The CDR3 loop is CASSVTSPYEQYF. In DNA form, the CDR3 reads TGCGCCAGCAGCGTGACTAGCCCCTACGAGCAGTACTTC.

This chain connects TRBV5-1 to TRBJ1-2; 7 bases agree with TRBD1. The length of the CDR3 is 13 residues. The junction had 1 base not matched to a gene; V was cut back by 3 bases and J by 2 bases. The germline V gene has CDR1 SGHRS and CDR2 YFSETQ. CDR3 protein: CASSSGQNYGYTF. In DNA, the CDR3 is TGCGCCAGCAGCTCGGGACAGAACTATGGCTACACCTTC.

V is TRBV9 and J is TRBJ1-2; D unresolved. Germline V CDR1 and CDR2: SGDLS, YYNGEE. V lost 7 bases and J lost 7, with 23 bases in between. The CDR3 is 15 amino acids. This CDR3 is CASGGPDLRDGGYTF. In DNA form, the CDR3 reads TGTGCCAGCGGCGGGCCGGACCTGAGGGATGGTGGCTACACCTTC. Full variable domain (rest looked up from reference TRBV9 and TRBJ1-2): DSGVTQTPKHLITATGQRVTLRCSPRSGDLSVYWYQQSLDQGLQFLIQYYNGEERAKGNILERFSAQQFPDLHSELNLSSLELGDSALYFCASGGPDLRDGGYTFGSGTRLTVV.

The V call is TRBV6-5, the J call TRBJ1-4; tentatively, D is TRBD1 (5 bases). V shed 6 bases and J shed 6 bases, with 17 bases lying between them. This CDR3 spans 15 amino acids. Germline CDR1 MNHEY, CDR2 SVGAGI. CDR3 coding DNA: TGTGCCAGCAGCACTCTGACAGAGGTGGATGAAAAACTGTTTTTT. Amino acids: CASSTLTEVDEKLFF.

The rearrangement joins TRBV5-1 to TRBJ1-1, with 8 bases matching TRBD1. This CDR3 is 16 amino acids long. Per germline, CDR1 SGHRS and CDR2 YFSETQ. V dropped 5 bases and J dropped 0; count of bases not matched to a gene: 9. CDR3 DNA sequence: TGCGCCAGCAGACGAGGACAGGGAGCTATGAACACTGAAGCTTTCTTT. It is translated as CASRRGQGAMNTEAFF.

The chain is built from TRBV19 and TRBJ1-4; TRBD1 matches 7 bases. This CDR3 spans 15 amino acids. The germline V gene encodes CDR1 LNHDA and CDR2 SQIVND (reference sequence). With V trimmed by 3 bases and J by 3 bases, 4 bases remained unmatched. As DNA, the CDR3 is TGTGCCAGTAGTATTCGGACAGGAGCTAATGAAAAACTGTTTTTT. This gives the protein CASSIRTGANEKLFF.

The chain carries TRBV2 and TRBJ1-5; 9 bases map to TRBD1. Trimming cost V 6 bases and J 3 bases; bases outside gene matches: 6. The CDR3 has 15 residues. The germline V gene encodes CDR1 SNHLY and CDR2 FYNNEI. The DNA of the CDR3 is TGTGCCAGCAGCGGACAGGGGACGAACAATCAGCCCCAGCATTTT. This encodes CASSGQGTNNQPQHF. Drawing the rest from reference TRBV2 and TRBJ1-5, the complete variable domain is EPEVTQTPSHQVTQMGQEVILRCVPISNHLYFYWYRQILGQKVEFLVSFYNNEISEKSEIFDDQFSVERPDGSNFTLKIRSTKLEDSAMYFCASSGQGTNNQPQHFGDGTRLSIL.

The CDR3 bases are TGTGCCAGCAGCCCGTGGACTTTTGGTGAAGCTTTCTTT. Protein sequence: CASSPWTFGEAFF. The chain recombines TRBV7-8 with TRBJ1-1; no firm D call. Germline CDR1 SGHVS, CDR2 FQNEAQ. The CDR3 is made up of 13 amino acids. Deletions cut 5 bases from V and 7 bases from J, with 14 bases between.

The V gene is TRBV7-9, the J gene TRBJ2-3; TRBD1 matches 8 bases. Trimming cost V 5 bases and J 1 base; bases outside gene matches: 11. Germline assignment: CDR1 SEHNR and CDR2 FQNEAQ (reference sequence). The CDR3 is made up of 17 amino acids. CDR3: CASSEGSGTGGTDTQYF. DNA for the CDR3: TGTGCCAGCAGCGAAGGTTCCGGGACAGGCGGCACAGATACGCAGTATTTT.

The rearrangement joins TRBV25-1 to TRBJ1-2; D is unclear. This CDR3 comprises 11 residues. Germline V CDR1 and CDR2: MGHDK, SYGVNS. V gave up 7 bases and J gave up 4 bases, with 7 bases separating them. CDR3 residues: CASNSVYGYTF. CDR3 nucleotides: TGTGCCAGCAATAGCGTCTATGGCTACACCTTC.

The chain joins TRBV7-9 to TRBJ2-2; 9 nucleotides match TRBD1. CDR1 and CDR2 from the germline V gene are SEHNR and FQNEAQ (reference sequence). The V gene end was trimmed by 7 bases and the J gene end by 6 bases; junction bases not matched to a gene: 6. The CDR3 is 14 amino acids. The CDR3 protein is CASNQQGAAGELFF. In DNA, the CDR3 is TGTGCCAGCAACCAACAGGGGGCGGCCGGGGAGCTGTTTTTT.

The chain recombines TRBV30 with TRBJ2-6, with 7 bases fitting TRBD1. This CDR3 comprises 14 residues. The J segment lost 10 bases and the V segment lost 4 bases, leaving 10 bases of the junction unmatched. CDR1 and CDR2 from the germline V gene are GTSNPN and SVGIG (reference sequence). The CDR3 nucleotides are TGTGCCTGGACCCGGGACAGCCTAAGGAACGTCCTGACTTTC. As protein: CAWTRDSLRNVLTF.

This chain uses TRBV18 with TRBJ1-1; D ambiguous. Germline CDR1 KGHSH, CDR2 LQKENI. The CDR3 is 15 amino acids. V shed 3 bases and J shed 1 base, with 12 bases lying between them. The CDR3 DNA reads as TGTGCCAGCTCACCCACGGAGGGCACGAACACTGAAGCTTTCTTT. Encoded protein: CASSPTEGTNTEAFF.

J is TRBJ2-3 and V is TRBV7-9; 8 bases are shared with TRBD2. The trim removed 4 bases at V and 5 bases at J, leaving 5 bases unmatched. The CDR3 has 14 amino acids. Germline assignment: CDR1 SEHNR and CDR2 FQNEAQ (reference sequence). Written as DNA, the CDR3 is TGTGCCAGCAGCTCCGGGACTAGTAAAGATACGCAGTATTTT. Its translation is CASSSGTSKDTQYF.

The chain couples TRBV18 to TRBJ2-3; TRBD1 matches 8 bases. V shed 4 bases, J shed 6 bases, and the junction held 6 bases outside the gene matches. CDR1 KGHSH and CDR2 LQKENI come from the germline V gene. CDR3 length: 14 amino acids. This CDR3 reads CASSLGQGTDTQYF. The CDR3 coding sequence is TGTGCCAGCTCACTAGGACAGGGAACGGATACGCAGTATTTT.

This clone came up a few times. The chain has TRBV19 and TRBJ1-1; D is possibly TRBD1 (6 bases). This CDR3 has 14 residues. The V gene's germline CDR1 is LNHDA and CDR2 SQIVND (reference sequence). V lost 6 bases and J 3 bases, leaving 14 bases between the germline ends. The CDR3 loop is CASREQGSHTEAFF. CDR3 nucleotide sequence: TGTGCCAGTAGAGAACAGGGATCTCACACTGAAGCTTTCTTT.

This chain links TRBV21-1 with TRBJ2-1; the D call of TRBD2 is as the table states it, not checked on the DNA. TRBV21-1 is deemed a pseudogene. CDR3 size: 10 residues. CDR3 sequence: CAREGNEQFF. The CDR3 DNA reads TGTGCCAGGGAGGGGAATGAGCAGTTCTTC.

The V and J genes are TRBV28 and TRBJ1-4; TRBD1 agrees at 10 bases. The CDR3 sequence is 14 residues long. Germline V lookup: CDR1 MDHEN, CDR2 SYDVKM. V shed 6 bases, J shed 8 bases, and the junction held 6 bases outside the gene matches. The CDR3 sequence is CASRTGGESEKLFF. The DNA of the CDR3 is TGTGCCAGCAGGACAGGGGGCGAAAGCGAAAAACTGTTTTTT.

The V and J genes are TRBV11-3 and TRBJ2-4, with 16 positions matching TRBD2. With V trimmed by 5 bases and J by 1 base, 8 bases remained unmatched. The germline CDR1 and CDR2 sequences are SGHNT and YENEEA. CDR3 size: 19 residues. Here the CDR3 DNA reads TGTGCCAGCAGCCCGGGACTAGCGGGGGGGAGTGGGGCCAAAAACATTCAGTACTTC. This codes for CASSPGLAGGSGAKNIQYF.

The chain carries TRBV9 and TRBJ1-6, with D uncertain. The CDR3 spans 14 residues. Germline V lookup: CDR1 SGDLS, CDR2 YYNGEE. V was cut by 0 bases and J by 7 bases, with 8 bases left in between. CDR3 sequence reads: CASSVARPNSPLHF. CDR3 coding DNA: TGTGCCAGCAGCGTAGCCAGGCCAAATTCACCCCTCCACTTT.